This T cell receptor (beta chain) was sequenced during a study of shared clonotypes between healthy human individuals. Notes on this clone: The antigen is unknown.

From germline, CDR1 is GTSNPN and CDR2 SVGIG (reference sequence). The CDR3 has 13 residues. Deletions cut 3 bases from V and 4 bases from J, with 10 bases between. Study-wide results and limits: Among non-shared clonotypes, generation probabilities were lower than among those shared by all four donors.

Measured with immunoSEQ multiplex PCR; TCRdb has only the in-frame clones, and not every one. Here the sample spans more than 2 million clones, over 85% being singletons. The specimen sequenced was naive CD4+ T cells sorted from blood. Indicated subset: CD45RA+ positively selected. The rearrangement uses TRBV30 and TRBJ1-3; D uncertain. The TCR sequence derives from a man younger than 35 in good health. The CDR3 coding sequence is TGTGCCTGGAGATTGTCAGGCGGAAACACCATATATTTT. Translation: CAWRLSGGNTIYF.